The 23 T cell receptor beta chains given below trace back to one sample, sequenced in a study of blood T cell repertoires in COVID-19. The assay was immunoSEQ multiplex PCR, and TCRdb's table has in-frame clones only and misses some. Seen here are about 200,000 clones, approximately 82% observed once, and the top ten hold 6.5% to 7%. Sequencing was performed on peripheral blood. These receptors all stem from a human donor with acute or convalescent COVID-19. The donor label of this sample is uncertain.

The chain links TRBV11-3 to TRBJ2-2; the D gene is possibly TRBD2 (6 bases). The CDR3 extends over 14 amino acids. Germline V lookup: CDR1 SGHNT, CDR2 YENEEA. V was clipped by 6 bases and J by 7 bases, with 15 bases between them. The CDR3: CASSLPGRIGELFF. The CDR3 DNA sequence: TGTGCCAGCAGTCTCCCAGGGAGGATCGGGGAGCTGTTTTTT.

This clone was seen more than once but under ten times. The genes are TRBV6-5 and TRBJ1-5; TRBD1 agrees at 10 bases. Germline loops: CDR1 MNHEY, CDR2 SVGAGI. The CDR3 loop spans 15 amino acids. Trimming at V came to 6 bases and at J to 6 bases, leaving 8 bases not matched to a gene. CDR3 nucleotides: TGTGCCAGCAGAGATAGACAGGGGGCCGGTCAGCCCCAGCATTTT. It translates to CASRDRQGAGQPQHF.

The CDR3 DNA is TGTGCCAGCAGTTTAAGGGCGGGGTGGCAGTTCTTC. It codes for CASSLRAGWQFF. The rearrangement joins TRBV12-3 or TRBV12-4 to TRBJ2-1; perhaps TRBD2 as D (6 bases). The CDR3 covers 12 residues. V shed 2 bases and J shed 12 bases, with 11 bases lying between them.

V usage is TRBV6-1 and J usage is TRBJ2-7, with TRBD1 identical over 7 bases. Germline CDR1 reads MNHNS; CDR2 reads SASEGT. This CDR3 spans 16 amino acids. J gave up 2 bases and V 0 bases, and 7 bases lay outside the gene matches. CDR3 region: CASSEAAGGSPYEQYF. In DNA form, the CDR3 reads TGTGCCAGCAGTGAAGCCGCAGGGGGTAGCCCCTACGAGCAGTACTTC.

This clone has just a few counts. The rearrangement uses TRBV15 and TRBJ2-3; unclear D gene. The CDR3 sequence is 13 residues long. V was clipped by 3 bases and J by 3 bases, with 7 bases between them. Germline loops: CDR1 LNHNV, CDR2 YYDKDF (reference sequence). This CDR3 is CATSRPRTDTQYF. The CDR3, as DNA: TGTGCCACCAGCAGGCCCCGGACAGATACGCAGTATTTT.

The V call is TRBV11-2, the J call TRBJ2-7; D call uncertain. This CDR3 spans 13 amino acids. V lost 1 base to trimming and J lost 5 bases, with 9 bases between them. Per germline, CDR1 SGHAT and CDR2 FQNNGV. The CDR3 nucleotides read TGTGCCAGCAGCTTAGTGGCAGTACACGAGCAGTACTTC. Encoded protein: CASSLVAVHEQYF.

Concerning this clone itself: Other DNA variants within this sample encode the same CDR3. The chain carries TRBV9 and TRBJ2-3, with TRBD2 identical over 14 bases. Germline V lookup: CDR1 SGDLS, CDR2 YYNGEE. This CDR3 has 15 amino acids. V trimming: 2 bases; J trimming: 6 bases; junction bases outside the gene matches: 2. Here the CDR3 reads CASSVGLAGVDTQYF. CDR3 in DNA: TGTGCCAGCAGCGTGGGACTAGCGGGAGTGGATACGCAGTATTTT.

This clone came up a few times. V is TRBV21-1 and J is TRBJ2-1; the D segment call TRBD1 is taken from the table without a DNA check. TRBV21-1 is listed as a pseudogene. There are 15 residues in the CDR3. The CDR3 sequence is CASSRPGGQYNEQFF. CDR3 bases: TGTGCCAGCAGCAGACCAGGGGGTCAGTACAATGAGCAGTTCTTC.

The chain has TRBV6-2 or TRBV6-3 and TRBJ2-7; 7 bases agree with TRBD1. This CDR3 has 14 residues. Germline-derived CDR1 and CDR2 are MNHEY and SVGEGT. V lost 7 bases and J lost 3; bases outside the gene matches: 9. CDR3 residues: CASTPDRIVYEQYF. The DNA of the CDR3 is TGTGCCAGCACCCCGGACAGGATAGTCTACGAGCAGTACTTC.

This clone was seen only once. The genes are TRBV9 and TRBJ2-1; TRBD2 matches at 8 bases. This CDR3 contains 18 residues. V lost 0 bases, J lost 9 bases, and 17 bases stayed unmatched. Germline V CDR1 and CDR2: SGDLS, YYNGEE. In DNA, the CDR3 is TGTGCCAGCAGCGTAGAATCCCAGCGGGGGATCAGCAGGGCTGAGCAGTTCTTC. Translation: CASSVESQRGISRAEQFF.

The J gene is TRBJ2-6, the V gene TRBV27; 7 bases agree with TRBD1. Trimming cost V 5 bases and J 1 base; bases outside gene matches: 2. Germline V gene sequence: CDR1 MNHEY, CDR2 SMNVEV (reference sequence). The CDR3 has 15 residues. DNA of the CDR3: TGTGCCAGCAGTCCCAGGGGGTCTGGGGCCAACGTCCTGACTTTC. Protein sequence: CASSPRGSGANVLTF.

The rearrangement uses TRBV27 and TRBJ1-1; D unclear. This CDR3 region has 16 residues. Trimming shortened V by 5 bases and J by 4 bases, and 20 bases separated the two germline ends. Per germline, CDR1 MNHEY and CDR2 SMNVEV (reference sequence). The CDR3 protein is CASSQQRRSGVTEAFF. CDR3 DNA: TGTGCCAGCAGTCAACAAAGACGGAGCGGGGTCACTGAAGCTTTCTTT.

The V call is TRBV29-1, the J call TRBJ1-2; D possibly corresponds to TRBD1 (6 bases). Germline lookup yields CDR1 SQVTM and CDR2 ANQGSEA. Between the trimmed V and J ends, which lost 6 bases and 4 bases, there was a span of 15 bases. CDR3 length: 13 residues. The CDR3 region has the DNA TGCAGCGTCGCAACAGGACAGAGCTATGGCTACACCTTC. It specifies CSVATGQSYGYTF.

The chain carries TRBV4-3 and TRBJ2-2, with D possibly being TRBD2 (5 bases). The CDR3 runs to 16 residues. V was pared by 0 bases and J by 4 bases, with 12 bases between. The germline CDR1 and CDR2 sequences are LGHNA and YSLEER. The CDR3: CASSQDLGIPTGELFF. As DNA, the CDR3 is TGCGCCAGCAGCCAAGATCTCGGGATCCCCACCGGGGAGCTGTTTTTT.

The V gene is TRBV2, the J gene TRBJ1-1, with D perhaps TRBD1 (6 bases). V was pared by 11 bases and J by 6 bases, with 19 bases between. The length of the CDR3 is 13 residues. Germline V gene data show CDR1 as SNHLY and CDR2 as FYNNEI. Here the CDR3 reads CAGEGGNGAEAFF. The CDR3 region has the DNA TGTGCCGGGGAAGGGGGTAACGGGGCTGAAGCTTTCTTT.

The chain joins TRBV7-8 to TRBJ2-2; 11 nucleotides agree with TRBD1. The CDR3 extends over 17 amino acids. V was pared by 0 bases and J by 4 bases, with 4 bases of the junction left unmatched. Germline V gene sequence: CDR1 SGHVS, CDR2 FQNEAQ. The CDR3 sequence: CASSLAGTGGRTGELFF. The CDR3 region has the DNA TGTGCCAGCAGCTTAGCGGGGACAGGGGGACGCACCGGGGAGCTGTTTTTT.

The chain links TRBV11-3 to TRBJ1-1; D is possibly TRBD1 (5 bases). Looked up from germline, CDR1 is SGHNT and CDR2 is YENEEA. The CDR3 sequence is 12 residues long. V was cut by 5 bases and J by 9 bases, with 13 bases left in between. The CDR3 DNA reads TGTGCCAGCAGCCACGATGGGGGGAAAGCTTTCTTT. Encoded protein: CASSHDGGKAFF.

The chain has TRBV9 and TRBJ2-3; weak D call: TRBD1 (5 bases). The CDR3 is 13 amino acids. V dropped 2 bases and J dropped 5 bases, with 9 bases sitting between them. Germline V gene data show CDR1 as SGDLS and CDR2 as YYNGEE. In DNA, the CDR3 is TGTGCCAGCAGCGTGAACCAGGGAGATACGCAGTATTTT. Amino acid sequence: CASSVNQGDTQYF.

This clone is a singleton in its sample. The chain combines TRBV6-1 with TRBJ2-2, with TRBD1 identical over 12 bases. After removal of 4 bases from V and 5 bases from J, the junction contained 5 bases not matched to a gene. CDR3 length: 16 residues. CDR1 and CDR2 from the germline V gene are MNHNS and SASEGT. The CDR3 is CASSVGTGGATGELFF. The CDR3 nucleotides read TGTGCCAGCAGTGTCGGGACAGGGGGCGCAACCGGGGAGCTGTTTTTT.

In its sample, this clone was seen once. V and J are TRBV19 and TRBJ2-1; tentatively, D is TRBD2 (6 bases). Trimming removed 5 bases at V and 0 bases at J, with 11 bases between. The CDR3 sequence is 15 residues long. CDR1 is LNHDA and CDR2 is SQIVND in the germline V gene (reference sequence). Written as DNA, the CDR3 is TGTGCCAGTAGTTCACCTAGCGACTCCTACAATGAGCAGTTCTTC. Amino acids: CASSSPSDSYNEQFF.

This CDR3 reads CASSPSGMSYEQYF. Here the CDR3 DNA reads TGCGCCAGCAGCCCCTCGGGAATGTCCTACGAGCAGTACTTC. The chain has TRBV5-1 and TRBJ2-7, with a tentative D call TRBD2 (5 bases). Per the germline V gene, CDR1 is SGHRS and CDR2 is YFSETQ. The CDR3 runs 14 residues. Deletions cut 4 bases from V and 1 base from J, with 12 bases between.

This clone is a singleton in its sample. V is TRBV2 and J is TRBJ2-7; 16 bases fit TRBD2. V was clipped by 8 bases and J by 3 bases; unmatched bases: 13. This CDR3 is built from 18 residues. CDR1 is SNHLY, CDR2 FYNNEI, per germline. The CDR3, as DNA: TGTGCCAGCGGCGGGACTAGCGGGAGGGCCTTATTTATCTACGAGCAGTACTTC. Translated, it gives CASGGTSGRALFIYEQYF.

This sequence joins TRBV18 and TRBJ2-3; 11 bases are a match to TRBD1. CDR3 length equals 18 residues. Germline lookup yields CDR1 KGHSH and CDR2 LQKENI. V lost 3 bases and J lost 0; bases outside the gene matches: 8. CDR3 protein: CASSPFPGQGVSTDTQYF. DNA of the CDR3: TGTGCCAGCTCACCGTTCCCGGGACAGGGGGTCAGCACAGATACGCAGTATTTT.